A single sample is the source of the 25 T cell receptor beta chains below, sequenced in a study of memory CD4+ T cells and cytomegalovirus serostatus. Single viable CD3+CD4+CD8-CD45RO+ cells were sorted as the memory CD4+ T cells. The repertoire was sequenced with immunoSEQ multiplex PCR; TCRdb's copy has only in-frame clones and lacks some. The table has about 100,000 clones, roughly 80% seen once; the top ten hold 3.5% to 4%. Sequencing input: memory CD4+ T cells from blood. These receptors came from an adult in good health and CMV-seropositive.

DNA for the CDR3: TGCGCCAGCAGACTGACAGAGGCCACAGATACGCAGTATTTT. Its translation is CASRLTEATDTQYF. The chain joins TRBV5-1 to TRBJ2-3; D may be TRBD1 (5 bases). V lost 5 bases, J lost 2 bases, and 12 bases lay in between. The length of the CDR3 is 14 residues. Germline V gene lookup returns CDR1 SGHRS and CDR2 YFSETQ. The full variable domain, completed using reference TRBV5-1 and TRBJ2-3, is KAGVTQTPRYLIKTRGQQVTLSCSPISGHRSVSWYQQTPGQGLQFLFEYFSETQRNKGNFPGRFSGRQFSNSRSEMNVSTLELGDSALYLCASRLTEATDTQYFGPGTRLTVL.

This chain uses TRBV10-3 with TRBJ2-1, with TRBD2 matching over 7 bases. Germline CDR1 ENHRY, CDR2 SYGVKD. The CDR3 has 15 amino acids. V was pared by 3 bases and J by 5 bases, with 7 bases of the junction left unmatched. The DNA for the CDR3 is TGTGCCATCAGTGACTCCAGCGGGAACGACAATGAGCAGTTCTTC. Residues: CAISDSSGNDNEQFF.

The genes are TRBV6-5 and TRBJ2-1; 8 positions match TRBD2. The CDR3 loop spans 15 amino acids. Trimming took 7 bases from V and 1 from J; bases not matched to a gene: 6. Germline values: CDR1 MNHEY, CDR2 SVGAGI. CDR3 sequence: CASTNGGGSYNEQFF. The CDR3 DNA reads as TGTGCCAGCACAAACGGCGGGGGGTCCTACAATGAGCAGTTCTTC.

The chain combines TRBV10-3 with TRBJ2-3, with 8 positions matching TRBD2. CDR1 ENHRY and CDR2 SYGVKD come from the germline V gene. This CDR3 has 14 amino acids. V dropped 4 bases and J dropped 5; count of bases not matched to a gene: 5. CDR3: CAISGQAGEDTQYF. The DNA for the CDR3 is TGTGCCATCAGTGGGCAAGCGGGAGAAGATACGCAGTATTTT.

This clone has more than one count but fewer than ten. This chain joins TRBV2 and TRBJ1-1; D is possibly TRBD1 (5 bases). The CDR3 has 11 amino acids. Germline V CDR1 and CDR2: SNHLY, FYNNEI. Trimming took 5 bases from V and 11 from J, leaving 12 bases between them. The DNA of the CDR3 is TGTGCCAGCAGTCCGGAACAGGTGGCTTTCTTT. Encoded protein: CASSPEQVAFF.

This clone occurred once. The chain employs TRBV4-1 and TRBJ1-4, with D perhaps TRBD1 (6 bases). The CDR3 length is 15 residues. The germline CDR1 and CDR2 sequences are MGHRA and YSYEKL. V was shortened by 6 bases and J by 1 base, with 12 bases between the two germline ends. The CDR3 sequence is CASSRQGGTNEKLFF. The CDR3 DNA sequence: TGCGCCAGCAGTCGCCAAGGGGGAACTAATGAAAAACTGTTTTTT.

The chain combines TRBV5-1 with TRBJ2-1, with 16 positions matching TRBD2. The CDR3 has 16 residues. From germline, CDR1 is SGHRS and CDR2 YFSETQ. Trimming at V came to 2 bases and at J to 9 bases, leaving 5 bases not matched to a gene. The CDR3 sequence: CASSFSGLAGGGEQFF. The CDR3 DNA sequence: TGCGCCAGCAGCTTCTCGGGACTAGCGGGAGGGGGTGAGCAGTTCTTC.

The CDR3 sequence is CASSFGRAEEETQYF. CDR3 bases: TGTGCCAGCAGTTTCGGACGGGCCGAAGAAGAGACCCAGTACTTC. The rearrangement uses TRBV11-3 and TRBJ2-5; D is unclear. There are 15 residues in the CDR3. The germline V gene has CDR1 SGHNT and CDR2 YENEEA. The ends were cut back, 6 bases at V and 3 bases at J, with 17 bases in the middle.

J is TRBJ1-5 and V is TRBV29-1, with D unresolved. The CDR3 length is 14 residues. CDR1 SQVTM and CDR2 ANQGSEA come from the germline V gene. V was pared by 7 bases and J by 0 bases, with 13 bases between. CDR3 loop: CSALCLDSNQPQHF. The DNA of the CDR3 is TGCAGCGCTCTTTGTTTGGATAGCAATCAGCCCCAGCATTTT.

The chain couples TRBV7-2 to TRBJ2-7, with unresolved D. Germline CDR1 and CDR2: SGHTA and FQGNSA. V was shortened by 0 bases and J by 6 bases, with 9 bases between the two germline ends. This CDR3 region has 13 residues. CDR3 sequence reads: CASSLARYGEQYF. As DNA, the CDR3 is TGTGCCAGCAGCTTAGCGAGGTACGGCGAGCAGTACTTC.

The V gene is TRBV29-1, the J gene TRBJ2-7; a weak D match, TRBD1 (5 bases). Trimming stripped 1 base from V and 2 bases from J, with 6 bases between. The length of the CDR3 is 12 residues. Germline-derived CDR1 and CDR2 are SQVTM and ANQGSEA. The CDR3 protein is CSVEADTYEQYF. The CDR3 region has the DNA TGCAGCGTTGAAGCGGACACCTACGAGCAGTACTTC.

J is TRBJ2-7 and V is TRBV7-9, with D tentatively TRBD1 (6 bases). The CDR3 sequence is 13 residues long. V lost 3 bases and J 9 bases, leaving 15 bases between the germline ends. From germline, CDR1 is SEHNR and CDR2 FQNEAQ (reference sequence). The CDR3 region is CASSLDGPGVQYF. The CDR3, as DNA: TGTGCCAGCAGCTTGGACGGCCCAGGGGTGCAGTACTTC.

The chain uses TRBV4-3 and TRBJ2-2; D unclear. V lost 0 bases, J lost 4 bases, and 6 bases lay in between. The CDR3 runs to 14 residues. Germline V gene lookup returns CDR1 LGHNA and CDR2 YSLEER. The CDR3 protein is CASSQERGTGELFF. The CDR3 DNA reads as TGCGCCAGCAGCCAAGAAAGAGGCACCGGGGAGCTGTTTTTT.

The V call is TRBV27, the J call TRBJ2-2; 8 nucleotides agree with TRBD2. CDR1 is MNHEY and CDR2 is SMNVEV in the germline V gene (reference sequence). V dropped 6 bases and J dropped 1; count of bases not matched to a gene: 7. This CDR3 is 16 amino acids long. CDR3 loop: CASSVIAGLNTGELFF. The CDR3 DNA sequence: TGTGCCAGCAGCGTTATAGCGGGGTTGAACACCGGGGAGCTGTTTTTT.

This chain connects TRBV4-2 to TRBJ2-7, with TRBD2 matching over 9 bases. CDR1 and CDR2 from the germline V gene are LGHNA and YNFKEQ. J was trimmed by 2 bases and V by 0 bases; bases with no gene match: 2. CDR3 length: 15 residues. The CDR3, as DNA: TGTGCCAGCAGCCAAGATTCTAGCGGGACCTACGAGCAGTACTTC. The encoded protein is CASSQDSSGTYEQYF.

The chain combines TRBV7-3 with TRBJ1-5; D remains unclear. The V and J ends lost 5 bases and 4 bases respectively, with 9 bases between them. This CDR3 contains 13 residues. CDR1 and CDR2 (germline): SGHTA, FQGTGA. CDR3 sequence: CASSADRNQPQHF. The DNA of the CDR3 is TGTGCCAGCAGCGCCGACCGGAATCAGCCCCAGCATTTT. Full variable domain (outside the CDR3, taken from reference TRBV7-3 and TRBJ1-5): GAGVSQTPSNKVTEKGKYVELRCDPISGHTALYWYRQSLGQGPEFLIYFQGTGAADDSGLPNDRFFAVRPEGSVSTLKIQRTERGDSAVYLCASSADRNQPQHFGDGTRLSIL.

The chain links TRBV28 to TRBJ1-2; no definite D call. V lost 7 bases, J lost 1 base, and 7 bases lay in between. Germline CDR1 and CDR2: MDHEN and SYDVKM. CDR3 size: 12 residues. The CDR3 spells CASNNLNYGYTF. CDR3 DNA: TGTGCCAGCAATAACCTTAACTATGGCTACACCTTC.

The genes are TRBV19 and TRBJ1-1; no reliable D call. V was shortened by 3 bases and J by 6 bases, with 14 bases between the two germline ends. Germline-derived CDR1 and CDR2 are LNHDA and SQIVND (reference sequence). The CDR3 covers 14 residues. The CDR3 protein is CASSITWPTSEAFF. The DNA of the CDR3 is TGTGCCAGTAGTATTACTTGGCCAACTTCTGAAGCTTTCTTT.

The chain carries TRBV7-8 and TRBJ1-4; D perhaps matches TRBD1 (5 bases). The CDR3 has 14 amino acids. Germline CDR1 SGHVS, CDR2 FQNEAQ. Trimming cost V 5 bases and J 5 bases, with 12 bases left between them. CDR3 DNA: TGTGCCAGCAGCGGCCCCGGGACGAATGAAAAACTGTTTTTT. Translating it yields CASSGPGTNEKLFF.

The chain carries TRBV14 and TRBJ2-7; 8 nucleotides align to TRBD2. Germline-derived CDR1 and CDR2 are SGHDN and FVKESK. This CDR3 comprises 16 residues. V dropped 4 bases and J dropped 4; count of bases not matched to a gene: 12. For the CDR3, the DNA is TGTGCCAGCAGCCCCCCCGGGAGCGGGAGAGGGTACGAGCAGTACTTC. Protein: CASSPPGSGRGYEQYF.

This clone showed up just a few times. The CDR3 bases are TGTGCCAGCAGTTGGACTAGCGGGTCCTACAATGAGCAGTTCTTC. Its translation is CASSWTSGSYNEQFF. The genes are TRBV28 and TRBJ2-1; 11 bases are shared with TRBD2. Trimming at V came to 4 bases and at J to 1 base, leaving 0 bases not matched to a gene. Germline CDR1 reads MDHEN; CDR2 reads SYDVKM. This CDR3 region has 15 residues.

In the case of this clone: Other DNA sequences in this sample translate to the same CDR3. The DNA of the CDR3 is TGTGCCAGCAGCCCGGATCTCTCTGGAAACACCATATATTTT. Protein sequence: CASSPDLSGNTIYF. The chain is built from TRBV6-6 and TRBJ1-3; D uncertain. V was trimmed by 6 bases and J by 0 bases, leaving 9 bases between them. CDR3 length: 14 amino acids. Germline V lookup: CDR1 MNHNY, CDR2 SVGAGI (reference sequence).

CDR3 protein: CASSLFTGSGTF. In nucleotides, the CDR3 is TGTGCCAGCAGCTTATTTACCGGTAGCGGCACCTTC. V usage is TRBV4-2 and J usage is TRBJ1-2; D uncertain. Trimming took 5 bases from V and 13 from J, leaving 17 bases between them. This CDR3 region has 12 residues. Germline V gives CDR1 LGHNA, CDR2 YNFKEQ.

This rearrangement joins TRBV2 to TRBJ2-7, with D perhaps matching TRBD1 or TRBD2 (5 bases each). This CDR3 spans 12 amino acids. Trimming stripped 3 bases from V and 3 bases from J, with 6 bases between. Per the germline V gene, CDR1 is SNHLY and CDR2 is FYNNEI. CDR3 nucleotide sequence: TGTGCCAGCAGTGAGGGGGACTACGAGCAGTACTTC. Amino acid sequence: CASSEGDYEQYF.

J is TRBJ1-1 and V is TRBV2, with D uncertain. V was trimmed by 2 bases and J by 0 bases, leaving 4 bases between them. The CDR3 covers 13 residues. In germline, CDR1 is SNHLY, CDR2 FYNNEI. DNA of the CDR3: TGTGCCAGCAGTGAATTGATGAACACTGAAGCTTTCTTT. It translates to CASSELMNTEAFF.